A selection of T cell receptor beta chains follows, all from one sample in a study of T cell changes during pregnancy in multiple sclerosis. Using immunoSEQ multiplex PCR, the repertoire was profiled, and TCRdb retains in-frame clones only, with some absent. Among 70,000 or so clones, around 91% were seen once, and the ten largest hold around 0.75%. Sample: peripheral blood, taken in the third trimester of pregnancy. The receptors stem from a female donor in good health, enrolled as a control in a pregnancy study. The CDR3 runs from the conserved cysteine through the conserved F or W. The D gene is left open where the match is weak. Some rows have no size entry. The others give once, few or many, or a class for an expanded clone.

d_gene: TRBD2
v_gene: TRBV6-1
j_gene: TRBJ2-5
abundance: -
CDR3aa: CASSESGVETQYF
CDR3nt: TGTGCCAGCAGTGAAAGCGGGGTAGAGACCCAGTACTTC

d_gene: -
v_gene: TRBV9
j_gene: TRBJ2-2
abundance: -
CDR3aa: CASMGQTGELFF
CDR3nt: TGTGCCAGCATGGGCCAAACCGGGGAGCTGTTTTTT

d_gene: TRBD1
v_gene: TRBV7-9
j_gene: TRBJ2-2
abundance: few
CDR3aa: CASSLARGRIGELFF
CDR3nt: TGTGCCAGCAGCTTAGCCAGGGGGCGGATCGGGGAGCTGTTTTTT

d_gene: -
v_gene: TRBV4-2
j_gene: TRBJ2-7
abundance: -
CDR3aa: CASSRGYEQYF
CDR3nt: TGTGCCAGCAGCAGGGGGTACGAGCAGTACTTC

d_gene: -
v_gene: TRBV19
j_gene: TRBJ1-2
abundance: -
CDR3aa: CASNPAQAYGYTF
CDR3nt: TGTGCCAGTAACCCCGCACAGGCCTATGGCTACACCTTC

d_gene: TRBD2
v_gene: TRBV18
j_gene: TRBJ2-1
abundance: -
CDR3aa: CASSPLAGSYNEQFF
CDR3nt: TGTGCCAGCTCACCCCTAGCGGGATCCTACAATGAGCAGTTCTTC

d_gene: -
v_gene: TRBV6-5
j_gene: TRBJ2-5
abundance: -
CDR3aa: CASRLEETQYF
CDR3nt: TGTGCCAGCAGACTGGAAGAGACCCAGTACTTC

d_gene: -
v_gene: TRBV19
j_gene: TRBJ1-1
abundance: -
CDR3aa: CASSLSGFNTEAFF
CDR3nt: TGTGCCAGTAGTTTGTCAGGGTTCAACACTGAAGCTTTCTTT

d_gene: -
v_gene: TRBV7-8
j_gene: TRBJ2-7
abundance: -
CDR3aa: CASSLAARSYEQYF
CDR3nt: TGTGCCAGCAGCTTAGCGGCCAGGTCTTACGAGCAGTACTTC

d_gene: -
v_gene: TRBV5-4
j_gene: TRBJ1-1
abundance: -
CDR3aa: CASSLAQTRNTEAFF
CDR3nt: TGTGCCAGCAGCTTGGCCCAGACACGAAACACTGAAGCTTTCTTT

d_gene: -
v_gene: TRBV7-9
j_gene: TRBJ1-5
abundance: -
CDR3aa: CASSSTSSNQPQHF
CDR3nt: TGTGCCAGCAGCTCCACTTCGAGCAATCAGCCCCAGCATTTT

d_gene: -
v_gene: TRBV11-2
j_gene: TRBJ1-2
abundance: -
CDR3aa: CASSRGGLEDYGYTF
CDR3nt: TGTGCCAGCTCAAGGGGGGGTTTGGAGGACTATGGCTACACCTTC

d_gene: TRBD2
v_gene: TRBV4-3
j_gene: TRBJ2-2
abundance: -
CDR3aa: CASSQDPGTSTGELFF
CDR3nt: TGCGCCAGCAGCCAAGATCCGGGGACTAGCACCGGGGAGCTGTTTTTT

d_gene: TRBD1
v_gene: TRBV28
j_gene: TRBJ1-1
abundance: -
CDR3aa: CASIRGTGVGDTEAFF
CDR3nt: TGTGCCAGCATTAGGGGAACAGGGGTAGGCGACACTGAAGCTTTCTTT

d_gene: -
v_gene: TRBV27
j_gene: TRBJ1-1
abundance: -
CDR3aa: CASSFGAFTEAFF
CDR3nt: TGTGCCAGCAGTTTCGGTGCTTTCACTGAAGCTTTCTTT

d_gene: TRBD1
v_gene: TRBV5-1
j_gene: TRBJ1-5
abundance: once
CDR3aa: CASSWTGGQPQHF
CDR3nt: TGCGCCAGCAGCTGGACAGGGGGCCAGCCCCAGCATTTT

d_gene: TRBD1
v_gene: TRBV2
j_gene: TRBJ1-2
abundance: -
CDR3aa: CASGTGVSPYGYTF
CDR3nt: TGTGCCAGCGGTACAGGGGTCAGTCCTTATGGCTACACCTTC

d_gene: TRBD2
v_gene: TRBV28
j_gene: TRBJ2-5
abundance: -
CDR3aa: CASSFSFAGGGQETQYF
CDR3nt: TGTGCCAGCAGTTTCTCGTTCGCGGGAGGGGGACAAGAGACCCAGTACTTC

d_gene: TRBD1
v_gene: TRBV7-8
j_gene: TRBJ2-5
abundance: -
CDR3aa: CASSSSDRARTQYF
CDR3nt: TGTGCCAGCAGCTCCTCCGACAGGGCGAGGACCCAGTACTTC

d_gene: -
v_gene: TRBV6-5
j_gene: TRBJ1-5
abundance: -
CDR3aa: CASSYAQGMQPQHF
CDR3nt: TGTGCCAGCAGTTATGCCCAGGGGATGCAGCCCCAGCATTTT

d_gene: TRBD1
v_gene: TRBV23-1
j_gene: TRBJ1-1
abundance: once
CDR3aa: CASRTGLNTEAFF
CDR3nt: TGCGCCAGCAGGACAGGGCTGAACACTGAAGCTTTCTTT

d_gene: TRBD2
v_gene: TRBV11-2
j_gene: TRBJ2-1
abundance: -
CDR3aa: CASTKRLAGNNEQFF
CDR3nt: TGTGCCAGCACCAAAAGGCTAGCGGGAAACAATGAGCAGTTCTTC

d_gene: -
v_gene: TRBV4-1
j_gene: TRBJ2-1
abundance: -
CDR3aa: CASSLTSQRGGVGYNEQFF
CDR3nt: TGCGCCAGCAGCCTAACCTCCCAAAGAGGAGGGGTGGGCTACAATGAGCAGTTCTTC

d_gene: -
v_gene: TRBV5-1
j_gene: TRBJ2-5
abundance: -
CDR3aa: CASSLGTAGETQYF
CDR3nt: TGCGCCAGCAGCTTGGGGACAGCTGGAGAGACCCAGTACTTC

d_gene: TRBD1
v_gene: TRBV5-1
j_gene: TRBJ1-1
abundance: few
CDR3aa: CASSSVPMGGQEAFF
CDR3nt: TGCGCCAGCAGCTCTGTACCGATGGGGGGACAGGAAGCTTTCTTT

d_gene: TRBD2
v_gene: TRBV7-9
j_gene: TRBJ2-7
abundance: -
CDR3aa: CASSQTDGRNEQYF
CDR3nt: TGTGCCAGCAGCCAGACGGACGGGAGGAACGAGCAGTACTTC